The sequence of this T cell receptor beta chain was determined in a study of blood T cells in healthy people across ages. There were healthy Caucasian individuals from Russia, aged about 6 to 100, serving as donors. Total RNA was isolated from each sample in quantities of at least 6 micrograms. In its sample, this clonotype was seen a few times. PCR was performed a second time for roughly 7 to 12 cycles using a sample-barcoded 5' primer and a J-beta primer mix. Each CDR3 protein gets one entry after TCRdb re-called the 5' RACE reads with MiXCR. The sample has 710,000 or so distinct CDR3 sequences; about a fifth are singletons. The sequence was obtained from a man in his 70s in good health. The sample taken for sequencing was blood.

The CDR3 region is CASSSQTTDTQYF. Here the CDR3 DNA reads TGTGCCAGCAGCTCGCAGACCACAGATACGCAGTATTTT. The chain joins TRBV11-3 to TRBJ2-3; D not resolved. CDR3 length equals 13 residues. Germline V gives CDR1 SGHNT, CDR2 YENEEA. Trimming removed 4 bases at V and 2 bases at J, with 7 bases between. Supplemented by reference TRBV11-3 and TRBJ2-3, the full variable domain reads EAGVVQSPRYKIIEKKQPVAFWCNPISGHNTLYWYLQNLGQGPELLIRYENEEAVDDSQLPKDRFSAERLKGVDSTLKIQPAELGDSAVYLCASSSQTTDTQYFGPGTRLTVL.